This is a list of T cell receptor beta chains from one sample in a study of T cell repertoires in cytomegalovirus infection. TCRdb re-called the reads through MiXCR, storing one row per CDR3 protein. The sample includes fewer than 1,000,000 distinct CDR3 sequences, around 30% seen only once; the top ten take over 13%. These receptors are not linked to any known antigen. The sequencing used cultured CD8+ T cells from PBMCs, collected from culture after CMV antigen stimulation. The receptor set was obtained from a human donor in good health (CMV status not recorded). Some clones in this sample may be carry-over from other donors' samples. The CDR3 runs from the conserved cysteine through the conserved F or W. The D gene is left open where the match is weak. Clone size is not always given. Where it is, it says once, few, many or a class for expanded clones.

clone_size cdr3_length d_call j_call v_call cdr3_nt cdr3_aa
few 16 TRBD2 TRBJ2-3 TRBV7-9 TGTGCCAGCAGCTCTACCGGGACTAGAAACACAGATACGCAGTATTTT CASSSTGTRNTDTQYF
few 13 . TRBJ1-1 TRBV19 TGTGCCAGTAGTACTGGGGTGGACACTGAAGCTTTCTTT CASSTGVDTEAFF
few 10 . TRBJ1-1 TRBV6-1 TGTGCCAGCAGCGATCGGGGAGCTTTCTTT CASSDRGAFF
. 14 . TRBJ1-5 TRBV28 TGTGCCAGCAGTTTAAGGCCCCAGGTCCAGCCCCAGCATTTT CASSLRPQVQPQHF
. 16 . TRBJ2-1 TRBV6-1 TGTGCCAGCAGTGAAGGGCTACTCCGAGGCTACAATGAGCAGTTCTTC CASSEGLLRGYNEQFF
. 15 . TRBJ1-2 TRBV9 TGTGCCAGCAGCGCTCACGGGAGGATCGACTATGGCTACACCTTC CASSAHGRIDYGYTF
. 14 . TRBJ1-6 TRBV27 TGTGCCAGCAGTTTAGGGACAAAGAATTCACCCCTCCACTTT CASSLGTKNSPLHF
. 14 . TRBJ1-3 TRBV28 TGTGCCAGCACCCCAGGGGTCTCTGGAAACACCATATATTTT CASTPGVSGNTIYF
few 10 . TRBJ2-1 TRBV10-3 TGTGCCACCGGGGGTGGGGAGCAGTTCTTC CATGGGEQFF
. 14 . TRBJ2-7 TRBV5-6 TGTGCCAGCAGCTTCCCGGATACCTCTTACGAGCAGTACTTC CASSFPDTSYEQYF
few 15 . TRBJ2-3 TRBV7-7 TGTGCTAGCAGCTTTACAGGGCGTAGCACAGATACGCAGTATTTT CASSFTGRSTDTQYF
few 14 . TRBJ2-1 TRBV7-8 TGTGCCAGCAGCATCCCCGGGGCTAACAATGAGCAGTTCTTC CASSIPGANNEQFF
. 15 TRBD2 TRBJ2-3 TRBV7-6 TGTGCCAGCAGCTTAGGGGGACTAGCGGCAGATACGCAGTATTTT CASSLGGLAADTQYF
. 13 . TRBJ1-1 TRBV6-1 TGTGCCAGCAGCCCACCGGGACACTCAGAGGCTTTCTTT CASSPPGHSEAFF
. 17 TRBD2 TRBJ2-1 TRBV4-3 TGCGCCAGCAGCCAGACTAGCGGGGGGGCGCTTTACAATGAGCAGTTCTTC CASSQTSGGALYNEQFF
many 16 . TRBJ1-3 TRBV6-1 TGTGCCAGCAGTACCCCAACAGGCTCCTCTGGAAACACCATATATTTT CASSTPTGSSGNTIYF
many 13 . TRBJ2-2 TRBV7-7 TGTGCTAGCAGCTTAGACACGGCTGGGGAGCTGTTTTTT CASSLDTAGELFF
few 15 . TRBJ2-4 TRBV15 TGTGCCACCAGCACCTCCACAGCTGCCAAAAACATTCAGTACTTC CATSTSTAAKNIQYF
few 15 . TRBJ1-1 TRBV4-1 TGCGCCAGCAGCCAAGATGGCTTAGGACGCACTGAAGCTTTCTTT CASSQDGLGRTEAFF
few 11 . TRBJ2-1 TRBV4-1 TGCGCCAGCAGCCAAGATTGGGAGCAGTTCTTC CASSQDWEQFF
. 13 . TRBJ1-2 TRBV28 TGTGCCAGCGGGCAAATTCTTAACTATGGCTACACCTTC CASGQILNYGYTF
. 14 . TRBJ1-2 TRBV25-1 TGTGCCAGCAGTGAACGAAGGGCAGACTATGGCTACACCTTC CASSERRADYGYTF
few 15 TRBD2 TRBJ2-1 TRBV10-3 TGTGCCATCAGAGTGACTAGCGGGGGGCGGAATGAGCAGTTCTTC CAIRVTSGGRNEQFF
. 17 TRBD1 TRBJ2-5 TRBV10-3 TGTGCCATCAGTGTCAGGAATGCCGGGACAGGGGAAGAGACCCAGTACTTC CAISVRNAGTGEETQYF
few 13 . TRBJ2-3 TRBV6-5 TGTGCCAGCAGTTACTCGATAGGTGATACGCAGTATTTT CASSYSIGDTQYF
. 13 . TRBJ1-3 TRBV12-3/TRBV12-4 TGTGCCAGCGGTACGGGGATATTAAACACCATATATTTT CASGTGILNTIYF
. 14 . TRBJ1-2 TRBV7-9 TGTGCCAGCAGCTTGGGGGGGCGAAGTGGTGGCTACACCTTC CASSLGGRSGGYTF
few 13 . TRBJ2-7 TRBV12-3/TRBV12-4 TGTGCCAGCACCCTCGGACAGTCCTACGAGCAGTACTTC CASTLGQSYEQYF
few 15 . TRBJ2-4 TRBV6-8 TGTGCCAGCAGTTACCTTGGACACCTTAAAAACATTCAGTACTTC CASSYLGHLKNIQYF
. 12 . TRBJ2-4 TRBV20-1 TGCAGTGCGACCGGGACAACGGACATTCAGTACTTC CSATGTTDIQYF
. 14 . TRBJ1-4 TRBV27 TGTGCCAGCAGTAAAGGACAGAGTAATGAAAAACTGTTTTTT CASSKGQSNEKLFF
. 17 TRBD2 TRBJ2-7 TRBV12-3/TRBV12-4 TGTGCCAGCAGCCCTGGGACTAGCGGGGGGCTTACCTACGAGCAGTACTTC CASSPGTSGGLTYEQYF
. 15 TRBD1 TRBJ1-1 TRBV4-1 TGCGTCAGCAGCGGGTGGACAGGGGTTTTGACTGAAGCTTTCTTT CVSSGWTGVLTEAFF
. 14 TRBD1 TRBJ2-7 TRBV25-1 TGTGCCAGCAGTATCCGGGACAGGGCCTACGAGCAGTACTTC CASSIRDRAYEQYF
. 14 TRBD1 TRBJ2-1 TRBV28 TGTGCCAGCAGGGAGGGGACAGGGGTGAATGAGCAGTTCTTC CASREGTGVNEQFF
. 12 . TRBJ1-1 TRBV2 TGTGCCAGCCCGCCAGGGTTTGAAGAAGCTTTCTTT CASPPGFEEAFF
. 17 TRBD2 TRBJ2-2 TRBV5-6 TGTGCCAGCAGCTTGGCCGGGAGGCTACTTAGCACCGGGGAGCTGTTTTTT CASSLAGRLLSTGELFF
. 14 . TRBJ1-5 TRBV27 TGTGCCAGCAGTTTGGAGGGGTTGGCTCAGCCCCAGCATTTT CASSLEGLAQPQHF
few 15 TRBD1 TRBJ2-3 TRBV13 TGTGCCAGCAGCTTAGACAGGGGAAATCAAGATACGCAGTATTTT CASSLDRGNQDTQYF
few 15 . TRBJ2-7 TRBV12-3/TRBV12-4 TGTGCCAGCAGTTTATTACCAGAAACCTTCTACGAGCAGTACTTC CASSLLPETFYEQYF
. 15 . TRBJ1-2 TRBV6-2/TRBV6-3 TGTGCCAGCAGACCTCGGGCAGAACCGCACTATGGCTACACCTTC CASRPRAEPHYGYTF
many 22 TRBD2 TRBJ2-3 TRBV7-6 TGTGCCAGCAGCCTCTACCCGAGGACTAGCGGGGGCCCAAGGTCCAGCACAGATACGCAGTATTTT CASSLYPRTSGGPRSSTDTQYF
. 18 . TRBJ1-6 TRBV5-4 TGTGCCAGCAGCCGGCAATTCGTTGGAAGCTCCTATAATTCACCCCTCCACTTT CASSRQFVGSSYNSPLHF
once 14 . TRBJ2-6 TRBV29-1 TGCAGCGTTGATGCTGGGTCTGGGGCCAACGTCCTGACTTTC CSVDAGSGANVLTF
few 15 . TRBJ1-3 TRBV7-8 TGTGCCAGCAGCTTAGAGTGGGGCTCTGGAAACACCATATATTTT CASSLEWGSGNTIYF
. 16 . TRBJ2-4 TRBV7-4 TGTGCCAGCAGCTTCTTCCGGGACATAGCCAAAAACATTCAGTACTTC CASSFFRDIAKNIQYF
few 14 . TRBJ2-5 TRBV7-9 TGTGCCAGCAGGTCTGCAGGGGCCCAAGAGACCCAGTACTTC CASRSAGAQETQYF
. 11 . TRBJ2-2 TRBV7-8 TGTGCCAGCAGCTTAGCCAGGGGTCTGTTTTTT CASSLARGLFF
. 12 . TRBJ2-1 TRBV5-4 TGTGCCAGCAGCTCCCGCTTGGATGAGCAGTTCTTC CASSSRLDEQFF
. 18 TRBD2 TRBJ2-3 TRBV27 TGTGCCAGCAGTGCCCTAGGAGCGGGGGGCCCTCACACAGATACGCAGTATTTT CASSALGAGGPHTDTQYF
. 15 . TRBJ2-2 TRBV3-1 TGTGCCAGCAGGGGTCAAGGAAGGAACACCGGGGAGCTGTTTTTT CASRGQGRNTGELFF
few 15 TRBD2 TRBJ2-5 TRBV7-6 TGTGCCAGCAGCTATAGCGGGGGGGCGTTGGAGACCCAGTACTTC CASSYSGGALETQYF
. 16 TRBD1 TRBJ1-1 TRBV6-1 TGTGCCAGCAGTTTTGTGACAGGGGGAGAGAACACTGAAGCTTTCTTT CASSFVTGGENTEAFF